The sequence of this TCR beta chain was determined in a study of CD8+CD57+ T cells in acquired aplastic anemia. The CDR3 totals 18 residues. CDR1 MGHRA and CDR2 YSYEKL come from the germline V gene. Deletions cut 3 bases from V and 9 bases from J, with 27 bases between. About this clonotype itself: Being one base from a much bigger clone, this may be a read error. The missing conserved phenylalanine or tryptophan at the end of this CDR3 makes a read error likely.

The template for TCR beta VDJ and CDR3 sequence profiling was genomic DNA. TCRdb recomputed calls from the reads with MiXCR, one row per CDR3 protein. The sample contains some 290,000 distinct CDR3 sequences, around three fifths of which appear only once. Sequences were obtained from sorted CD4+, CD8+, or CD8+CD57+ T cells (not recorded which) from PBMCs. The clonotype originates from a human donor with severe aplastic anemia or a healthy control (not recorded which). This chain joins TRBV4-1 and TRBJ2-1; D is perhaps TRBD1 or TRBD2 (5 bases each). In DNA form, the CDR3 reads TGCGCCAGCAGCCAGCAGGTGGACATAGGGAGTATTGCCGGTGAGCAGTTCCTC. Translation: CASSQQVDIGSIAGEQFL.